One sample yielded the 10 T cell receptor beta chains listed below, sequenced in a study of cytomegalovirus exposure and HLA in healthy donors listed by TCRdb under 2017. Preparation of the library involved the immunoSEQ multiplex PCR assay. For the multiplex PCR, a mixture combining 60 forward primers for TCR Vbeta segments and 13 reverse primers for TCR Jbeta segments was used. TCRdb's version of the immuneACCESS table is confined to in-frame rearrangements and falls short of the full clone set. An unresolved V gene accounts for under half of the shortfall where checked; the remainder is of unknown origin. This sample comprises roughly 100,000 clones, 75% to 85% of them detected only once. The ten largest clones capture about 2.2% of the sample. The sequencing input was PBMCs. The receptor set was obtained from a man aged 25-45 years in good health and CMV-seronegative.

V is TRBV7-6 and J is TRBJ1-2; maybe TRBD1 (6 bases). CDR1 is SGHVS, CDR2 FNYEAQ, per germline. The V gene lost 3 bases and the J gene lost 6 bases, with 8 bases spanning the gap. This CDR3 is built from 12 residues. Written as DNA, the CDR3 is TGTGCCAGCAGCTTTTACAGGGATGGCTACACCTTC. This gives the protein CASSFYRDGYTF.

The rearrangement uses TRBV14 and TRBJ2-1; tentative D call: TRBD2 (6 bases). The CDR3 consists of 18 residues. The ends were cut back, 4 bases at V and 12 bases at J, with 31 bases in the middle. The germline V gene encodes CDR1 SGHDN and CDR2 FVKESK. The CDR3 DNA reads as TGTGCCAGCAGCCTAGCCCGGGGGTTGAAAACGACTTCCAACGTGCAGTTCTTC. Its protein is CASSLARGLKTTSNVQFF. Supplemented by reference TRBV14 and TRBJ2-1, the full variable domain reads EAGVTQFPSHSVIEKGQTVTLRCDPISGHDNLYWYRRVMGKEIKFLLHFVKESKQDESGMPNNRFLAERTGGTYSTLKVQPAELEDSGVYFCASSLARGLKTTSNVQFFGPGTRLTVL.

This clone was detected only once. The V gene is TRBV28, the J gene TRBJ1-4; 9 bases agree with TRBD1. V shed 11 bases, J shed 7 bases, and the junction held 8 bases outside the gene matches. The CDR3 consists of 13 residues. The germline gives CDR1 MDHEN, CDR2 SYDVKM. The CDR3 region is CAGRRQGVEKLFF. CDR3 DNA sequence: TGTGCCGGCCGCAGACAGGGGGTTGAAAAACTGTTTTTT.

V gene TRBV7-2 combines with J gene TRBJ1-5; D ambiguous. Germline V gene sequence: CDR1 SGHTA, CDR2 FQGNSA. V lost 6 bases to trimming and J lost 6 bases, with 12 bases between them. This CDR3 has 13 residues. CDR3 bases: TGTGCCAGCAGTCCCGGTCGGGGTCAGCCCCAGCATTTT. Amino acid sequence: CASSPGRGQPQHF. The whole variable domain, filled in from reference TRBV7-2 and TRBJ1-5, reads GAGVSQSPSNKVTEKGKDVELRCDPISGHTALYWYRQSLGQGLEFLIYFQGNSAPDKSGLPSDRFSAERTGGSVSTLTIQRTQQEDSAVYLCASSPGRGQPQHFGDGTRLSIL.

This sequence joins TRBV5-1 and TRBJ2-5; D is perhaps TRBD2 (5 bases). Germline-derived CDR1 and CDR2 are SGHRS and YFSETQ. The CDR3 is made up of 15 amino acids. The V gene lost 0 bases and the J gene lost 0 bases, with 9 bases spanning the gap. The CDR3: CASSLVFGNQETQYF. The CDR3 nucleotides are TGCGCCAGCAGCTTGGTCTTCGGGAACCAAGAGACCCAGTACTTC.

V usage is TRBV2 and J usage is TRBJ1-1; 8 nucleotides line up with TRBD1. V shed 5 bases and J 1 base; nucleotides not matched to a gene: 3. The CDR3 consists of 14 residues. Germline lookup yields CDR1 SNHLY and CDR2 FYNNEI. The CDR3 protein is CASSSGTGNTEAFF. The CDR3 nucleotides are TGTGCCAGCAGTTCCGGGACAGGGAACACTGAAGCTTTCTTT. Together with reference TRBV2 and TRBJ1-1, the CDR3 gives the full variable domain: EPEVTQTPSHQVTQMGQEVILRCVPISNHLYFYWYRQILGQKVEFLVSFYNNEISEKSEIFDDQFSVERPDGSNFTLKIRSTKLEDSAMYFCASSSGTGNTEAFFGQGTRLTVV.

The chain uses TRBV27 and TRBJ2-1; no clear D gene. The germline CDR1 and CDR2 sequences are MNHEY and SMNVEV (reference sequence). The length of the CDR3 is 13 residues. The CDR3 DNA follows: TGTGCGATAGCCCAGAGCTCCTACAATGAGCAGTTCTTC. This gives the protein CAIAQSSYNEQFF.

This chain joins TRBV5-1 and TRBJ1-6, with unresolved D. V was shortened by 7 bases and J by 8 bases, with 16 bases between the two germline ends. The germline CDR1 and CDR2 sequences are SGHRS and YFSETQ. The length of the CDR3 is 14 residues. The CDR3 nucleotides are TGCGCCAGCCGCCTGGCAGGCGTACATTCACCCCTCCACTTT. The encoded protein is CASRLAGVHSPLHF.

V is TRBV5-5 and J is TRBJ2-3; 9 bases are a match to TRBD2. This CDR3 has 14 residues. Germline V gives CDR1 SGHKS, CDR2 YYEKEE (reference sequence). Unmatched junction bases numbered 1, after V lost 0 bases and J lost 5 bases. The CDR3 loop is CASSLDSGGDTQYF. In DNA form, the CDR3 reads TGTGCCAGCAGCTTGGATAGCGGGGGAGATACGCAGTATTTT.

This chain links TRBV4-3 with TRBJ2-7, with D maybe TRBD1 (5 bases). Germline V gives CDR1 LGHNA, CDR2 YSLEER. There are 15 residues in the CDR3. With 0 bases removed from V and 4 bases from J, the gap between germline ends came to 13 bases. Here the CDR3 reads CASSQDFQGPYEQYF. The CDR3 DNA reads as TGCGCCAGCAGCCAAGATTTTCAGGGCCCATACGAGCAGTACTTC.